This entry describes one TCR beta chain. The entry originates in a study of OX40 agonist ivuxolimab in advanced cancers. Assay used: immunoSEQ multiplex PCR; TCRdb lists only in-frame clones, some missing. The sample includes 45,000 to 65,000 clones, roughly 90% of them seen just once. The origin of this receptor is an adult with an advanced solid tumor such as melanoma, head and neck, liver or kidney cancer. Sequenced here: CD4+ or CD8+ T cells sorted from blood, sampled in a trial of the OX40 agonist ivuxolimab.

The CDR3 coding sequence is TGTGCCAGCAGCTTAGAGGGGGGCGCATTCTACGAGCAGTACTTC. Translated: CASSLEGGAFYEQYF. This chain links TRBV7-3 with TRBJ2-7, with D perhaps matching TRBD1 or TRBD2 (6 bases each). Germline-derived CDR1 and CDR2 are SGHTA and FQGTGA. V was cut by 2 bases and J by 3 bases, with 14 bases left in between. The CDR3 contains 15 residues.